This T cell receptor beta chain was recorded in a study of cytomegalovirus exposure and HLA in healthy donors. Study observations and caveats: Researchers catalogued over 150 TCR beta chains as cytomegalovirus-associated. Data from an earlier analysis indicated that most TCR beta V segments were productive either about 90% or about 30% of the time.

A note on this clone: Its antigen is still unknown.

Both 60 Vbeta primers and 13 Jbeta primers went into the PCR. Using immunoSEQ multiplex PCR, the repertoire was profiled, and TCRdb retains in-frame clones only, with some absent. The sample contains about 170,000 clones, over 75% of which appear only once. This CDR3 region has 15 residues. Trimming pared 1 base from V and 4 bases from J, leaving 10 bases between. The V gene's germline CDR1 is LNHDA and CDR2 SQIVND (reference sequence). Despite likely unrecorded immune exposures, the donors were nominally healthy at the time of sampling. The rearrangement links TRBV19 to TRBJ2-2, with D unclear. This receptor was identified in a female donor in good health and CMV-seronegative. The sequencing input was PBMCs. In nucleotides, the CDR3 is TGTGCCAGTAGTATAGTGAACAGCCCCACCGGGGAGCTGTTTTTT. Translation gives CASSIVNSPTGELFF.